The 12 T cell receptor beta chains presented below share a single source sample, sequenced in a study of human T cells and chemical hapten exposure. TCRdb analysed the 5' RACE reads with MiXCR anew, one entry per CDR3 protein. The sample yields 150,000 or so distinct CDR3 sequences, over 3.5% seen once. Whole blood, unfractionated, served as the material for total RNA extraction. The receptor set was obtained from a female donor in good health.

This clonotype appeared many times. This chain uses TRBV4-2 with TRBJ1-1; the D is unclear. The CDR3 has 14 residues. The V gene's germline CDR1 is LGHNA and CDR2 YNFKEQ. The V and J ends lost 4 bases and 4 bases respectively, with 13 bases between them. CDR3 DNA: TGTGCCAGCAGCCCCCTAGAAAGGGCCACTGAAGCTTTCTTT. This codes for CASSPLERATEAFF.

This clonotype was observed many times. One end of the junction varies from germline; a read error may be responsible. The chain combines TRBV6-5 with TRBJ1-1; 9 bases match TRBD1. The CDR3 covers 13 residues. CDR1 is MNHEY, CDR2 SVGAGI, per germline. The CDR3 coding sequence is TGTGCCAGCAGTCTCAGGCAACCGGGACAGGGTGTCTTT. This sequence encodes CASSLRQPGQGVF.

This clonotype was detected ten times or more. The chain combines TRBV14 with TRBJ2-3, with 7 bases lining up with TRBD2. The CDR3 has 15 amino acids. Looked up from germline, CDR1 is SGHDN and CDR2 is FVKESK. With V trimmed by 1 base and J by 3 bases, 4 bases remained unmatched. The CDR3 DNA reads as TGTGCCAGCAGCCAAGTCGGGGGAGGGACAGATACGCAGTATTTT. Encoded protein: CASSQVGGGTDTQYF.

This clonotype showed up many times. The gene calls are TRBV29-1 and TRBJ2-5; D unresolved. Germline V gene sequence: CDR1 SQVTM, CDR2 ANQGSEA. The V end was cut by 3 bases, the J end by 1 base, with 6 bases between. The CDR3 length is 12 residues. As DNA, the CDR3 is TGCAGCGTTGAGCGGTTCCAAGAGACCCAGTACTTC. This sequence encodes CSVERFQETQYF.

The V and J genes are TRBV2 and TRBJ1-2; TRBD1 is a possible D gene (5 bases). Trimming left V 8 bases short and J 3 bases short, with 19 bases between. CDR1 is SNHLY and CDR2 is FYNNEI in the germline V gene. There are 15 residues in the CDR3. The CDR3 bases are TGTGCCAGCTTACCCATGGACACGGGAGACTATGGCTACACCTTC. Its protein is CASLPMDTGDYGYTF.

This clonotype was found many times. The chain links TRBV7-2 to TRBJ1-2; no firm D call. This CDR3 region has 18 residues. V lost 2 bases to trimming and J lost 0 bases, with 19 bases between them. CDR1 is SGHTA, CDR2 FQGNSA, per germline. In DNA form, the CDR3 reads TGTGCCAGCAGCTTAAGTGTCGGTAAGACCGACACTAACTATGGCTACACCTTC. Its translation is CASSLSVGKTDTNYGYTF.

This clonotype was seen only a few times. The gene calls are TRBV10-3 and TRBJ2-2; D gene uncertain. The V and J ends lost 4 bases and 2 bases respectively, with 8 bases between them. CDR1 and CDR2 from the germline V gene are ENHRY and SYGVKD. CDR3 size: 14 residues. The CDR3 nucleotides read TGTGCCATCAGTGGGGCGACTAACACCGGGGAGCTGTTTTTT. As protein: CAISGATNTGELFF.

This rearrangement joins TRBV6-2 or TRBV6-3 to TRBJ2-5; D is ambiguous. Germline V gives CDR1 MNHEY, CDR2 SVGEGT. The CDR3 runs 12 residues. Deletions cut 1 base from V and 7 bases from J, with 7 bases between. CDR3 nucleotides: TGTGCCAGCAGTTACTGTTCAGGGACCCAGTACTTC. This encodes CASSYCSGTQYF.

This clonotype was picked up many times. The chain employs TRBV6-1 and TRBJ1-2; D possibly corresponds to TRBD1 (5 bases). The V gene lost 5 bases and the J gene lost 2 bases, with 18 bases spanning the gap. The CDR3 has 16 residues. Germline V CDR1 and CDR2: MNHNS, SASEGT. The chain's CDR3 is CASSSGGELWNYGYTF. CDR3 nucleotides: TGTGCCAGCAGTTCGGGGGGAGAACTTTGGAACTATGGCTACACCTTC.

This clonotype showed up just a few times. This sequence joins TRBV7-2 and TRBJ1-3, with D possibly TRBD1 on 5 matching bases. The CDR3 spans 15 residues. V was trimmed by 2 bases and J by 3 bases, leaving 11 bases between them. Germline V gene data show CDR1 as SGHTA and CDR2 as FQGNSA. CDR3 DNA sequence: TGTGCCAGCAGCTTATCAGGGTTGGGTGGAAACACCATATATTTT. Amino acids: CASSLSGLGGNTIYF.

This clonotype occurred a few times. This rearrangement joins TRBV11-2 to TRBJ1-5; possibly TRBD1 for D (5 bases). The CDR3 spans 15 residues. In germline, CDR1 is SGHAT, CDR2 FQNNGV. Trimming took 3 bases from V and 3 from J, leaving 12 bases between them. DNA of the CDR3: TGTGCCAGCAGCTTCTCGACAGCGGACAATCAGCCCCAGCATTTT. This gives the protein CASSFSTADNQPQHF.

This clonotype was counted many times. The rearrangement links TRBV11-2 to TRBJ1-4, with 7 nucleotides matching TRBD1. Trimming removed 8 bases from V and 4 bases from J; junction bases left unmatched: 13. Germline lookup yields CDR1 SGHAT and CDR2 FQNNGV. This CDR3 spans 16 amino acids. The CDR3 sequence is CASRRGRGQLNEKLFF. The CDR3 DNA follows: TGTGCCAGCCGGCGAGGCAGGGGACAGCTTAATGAAAAACTGTTTTTT.